These 18 T cell receptor beta chains came from one sample sequenced in a study of cytomegalovirus exposure and HLA in healthy donors. The PCR contained 60 Vbeta and 13 Jbeta primers. TCRdb keeps only in-frame clones here, not all; method: immunoSEQ multiplex PCR. Of approximately 90,000 clones in the sample, 76% were seen once. Sequences were obtained from PBMCs. The receptors come from a middle-aged man in good health and CMV-seronegative.

This clone was observed a handful of times. The chain combines TRBV7-2 with TRBJ2-7; possible D gene TRBD1, 6 bases. V lost 5 bases to trimming and J lost 5 bases, with 13 bases between them. CDR1 is SGHTA, CDR2 FQGNSA, per germline. The CDR3 is 13 amino acids. The CDR3 sequence is CASSPQGHNEQYF. The CDR3 DNA follows: TGTGCCAGCAGCCCCCAGGGGCATAACGAGCAGTACTTC.

The chain combines TRBV27 with TRBJ2-7; D call uncertain. The CDR3 loop spans 11 amino acids. Germline V lookup: CDR1 MNHEY, CDR2 SMNVEV (reference sequence). V was shortened by 4 bases and J by 3 bases, with 4 bases between the two germline ends. The CDR3 DNA is TGTGCCAGCAGTTCCAGCTACGAGCAGTACTTC. Translation: CASSSSYEQYF.

The chain combines TRBV11-2 with TRBJ2-3, with 9 bases that match TRBD2. Germline V gene data show CDR1 as SGHAT and CDR2 as FQNNGV. There are 15 residues in the CDR3. The trim removed 5 bases at V and 3 bases at J, leaving 6 bases unmatched. The CDR3 here is CASSLWTSVTDTQYF. CDR3 DNA sequence: TGTGCCAGCAGCCTCTGGACTAGCGTAACAGATACGCAGTATTTT.

The J gene is TRBJ2-1, the V gene TRBV4-2; D ambiguous. The CDR3 consists of 12 residues. Trimming took 6 bases from V and 10 from J, leaving 13 bases between them. The germline V gene encodes CDR1 LGHNA and CDR2 YNFKEQ. CDR3 sequence: CASRHLPGEQFF. CDR3 nucleotides: TGTGCCAGCAGACACCTCCCCGGGGAGCAGTTCTTC.

The CDR3 DNA reads TGTGCCAGCAGTCACCACGGGGGACAGGGTTCCTACGAGCAGTACTTC. Translated, it gives CASSHHGGQGSYEQYF. This rearrangement joins TRBV25-1 to TRBJ2-7; TRBD1 aligns across 9 bases. This CDR3 has 16 residues. The germline gives CDR1 MGHDK, CDR2 SYGVNS. V dropped 5 bases and J dropped 1; count of bases not matched to a gene: 9.

The chain employs TRBV15 and TRBJ1-1, with D hard to call. Trimming shortened V by 3 bases and J by 1 base, and 12 bases separated the two germline ends. The germline gives CDR1 LNHNV, CDR2 YYDKDF (reference sequence). This CDR3 comprises 15 residues. The CDR3 here is CATSSGLRENTEAFF. The CDR3 DNA is TGTGCCACCAGCAGTGGCCTCCGGGAGAACACTGAAGCTTTCTTT. The variable domain in full, completed from reference TRBV15 and TRBJ1-1, reads DAMVIQNPRYQVTQFGKPVTLSCSQTLNHNVMYWYQQKSSQAPKLLFHYYDKDFNNEADTPDNFQSRRPNTSFCFLDIRSPGLGDTAMYLCATSSGLRENTEAFFGQGTRLTVV.

The V gene is TRBV7-9, the J gene TRBJ2-2, with a tentative D call TRBD2 (6 bases). From germline, CDR1 is SEHNR and CDR2 FQNEAQ (reference sequence). V lost 5 bases, J lost 1 base, and 14 bases lay in between. This CDR3 is built from 16 residues. The CDR3 bases are TGTGCCAGCAGCCCCCGCTCGGGGGAGAACACCGGGGAGCTGTTTTTT. This sequence encodes CASSPRSGENTGELFF.

The chain uses TRBV4-3 and TRBJ2-1; 9 bases line up with TRBD2. J lost 5 bases, V lost 1 base, and 6 bases had no gene match. Germline lookup yields CDR1 LGHNA and CDR2 YSLEER. The CDR3 length is 16 residues. The CDR3 bases are TGCGCCAGCAGCCAAGGGGCGGGGGGGCCCGACAATGAGCAGTTCTTC. Residues: CASSQGAGGPDNEQFF.

This clone appeared a few times. J is TRBJ1-2 and V is TRBV5-5, with D maybe TRBD1 (5 bases). CDR1 is SGHKS, CDR2 YYEKEE, per germline (reference sequence). This CDR3 has 14 amino acids. Trimming removed 0 bases from V and 8 bases from J, with 14 bases in between. For the CDR3, the DNA is TGTGCCAGCAGCTTGGCGGGCAGGGATGGCGGCTACACCTTC. Its protein product is CASSLAGRDGGYTF.

The chain uses TRBV9 and TRBJ2-5, with TRBD2 identical over 7 bases. The DNA end is a closer match to TRBJ2-7, so the J assignment may be wrong. The CDR3 is 15 residues long. The germline gives CDR1 SGDLS, CDR2 YYNGEE. The CDR3 nucleotides are TGTGCCAGCAGCGTAGCGGCTAGCGGCTCCTACGAGCAGTACTTC. Its translation: CASSVAASGSYEQYF.

The chain carries TRBV19 and TRBJ1-2, with 9 bases matching TRBD1. The CDR3 sequence is 16 residues long. The V gene end was trimmed by 7 bases and the J gene end by 0 bases; junction bases not matched to a gene: 9. Germline V lookup: CDR1 LNHDA, CDR2 SQIVND (reference sequence). The CDR3 is CASIGAGTGTNYGYTF. DNA of the CDR3: TGTGCCAGTATCGGGGCTGGGACAGGGACTAACTATGGCTACACCTTC.

The chain combines TRBV4-3 with TRBJ1-4; D is ambiguous. The CDR3 has 17 residues. From germline, CDR1 is LGHNA and CDR2 YSLEER. Trimming took 1 base from V and 3 from J, leaving 15 bases between them. CDR3 loop: CASSQGPTISPNEKLFF. In DNA, the CDR3 is TGCGCCAGCAGCCAAGGCCCCACAATAAGTCCTAATGAAAAACTGTTTTTT.

The chain combines TRBV27 with TRBJ2-5; D is possibly TRBD1 (6 bases). The germline CDR1 and CDR2 sequences are MNHEY and SMNVEV (reference sequence). The CDR3 contains 14 residues. The ends were cut back, 6 bases at V and 1 base at J, with 12 bases in the middle. CDR3 residues: CASSLGTLQETQYF. The CDR3 coding sequence is TGTGCCAGCAGCCTAGGGACACTCCAAGAGACCCAGTACTTC.

The chain has TRBV5-1 and TRBJ2-3; D is possibly TRBD1 (6 bases). From germline, CDR1 is SGHRS and CDR2 YFSETQ. V lost 2 bases and J 4 bases, leaving 14 bases between the germline ends. The CDR3 covers 15 residues. In DNA form, the CDR3 reads TGCGCCAGCAGCTTCCAGGTCAGGGGATCAGATACGCAGTATTTT. This sequence encodes CASSFQVRGSDTQYF.

The J gene is TRBJ2-5, the V gene TRBV10-3; 12 bases line up with TRBD2. Matching the DNA end better, TRBJ2-7 makes the J call doubtful. Germline-derived CDR1 and CDR2 are ENHRY and SYGVKD. CDR3 length: 14 amino acids. This CDR3 reads CAISASGGAYEQYF. Here the CDR3 DNA reads TGTGCCATCAGTGCTAGCGGGGGGGCTTACGAGCAGTACTTC.

J is TRBJ1-5 and V is TRBV5-4; D possibly corresponds to TRBD1 (5 bases). Germline V gene sequence: CDR1 SGHNT, CDR2 YYREEE (reference sequence). The CDR3 is made up of 15 amino acids. Trimming took off 4 bases at V and 3 bases at J, with 14 bases between the two ends. Here the CDR3 reads CASSPNLGANQPQHF. CDR3 in DNA: TGTGCCAGCAGCCCCAACTTAGGGGCCAATCAGCCCCAGCATTTT.

The rearrangement links TRBV30 to TRBJ1-5; D might be TRBD1 (5 bases). There are 14 residues in the CDR3. Trimming removed 8 bases at V and 0 bases at J, with 14 bases between. Germline V gene sequence: CDR1 GTSNPN, CDR2 SVGIG (reference sequence). As DNA, the CDR3 is TGTGCCGGGGGGGGTGCCTATAGCAATCAGCCCCAGCATTTT. Its translation: CAGGGAYSNQPQHF.

This chain links TRBV4-1 with TRBJ2-1, with 8 bases identical to TRBD2. This CDR3 spans 15 amino acids. V shed 6 bases and J 5 bases; nucleotides not matched to a gene: 9. Looked up from germline, CDR1 is MGHRA and CDR2 is YSYEKL. CDR3 sequence: CASSNFAGGHNEQFF. The CDR3 bases are TGCGCCAGCAGTAACTTTGCGGGGGGACACAATGAGCAGTTCTTC.